The 4 T cell receptor beta chains in this list originate from one sample, sequenced in a study of monozygotic twins with inflammatory bowel disease. TCRdb reworked the 5' RACE reads into one entry per CDR3 protein, no DNA. The sample has 300,000 to 400,000 distinct CDR3 sequences. The sample was blood. These receptors were taken from a human donor with ulcerative colitis or Crohn's disease, or a healthy co-twin of an affected twin (not recorded which).

V and J are TRBV12-3 or TRBV12-4 and TRBJ2-5; lacking DNA, the TRBD1 call made by TCRdb goes unchecked. This CDR3 region has 19 residues. The CDR3 reads CASSLGRRGTGLKEETQYF.

The chain joins TRBV30 to TRBJ2-1; TCRdb outputs TRBD1, but without DNA this stays unchecked. Germline loops: CDR1 GTSNPN, CDR2 SVGIG (reference sequence). The CDR3 length is 14 residues. The chain's CDR3 is CAWRGDMDYNEQFF. Full variable domain (outside the CDR3, taken from reference TRBV30 and TRBJ2-1): SQTIHQWPATLVQPVGSPLSLECTVEGTSNPNLYWYRQAAGRGLQLLFYSVGIGQISSEVPQNLSASRPQDRQFILSSKKLLLSDSGFYLCAWRGDMDYNEQFFGPGTRLTVL.

This chain uses TRBV29-1 with TRBJ2-7. This CDR3 is 12 amino acids long. The germline CDR1 and CDR2 sequences are SQVTM and ANQGSEA. The chain's CDR3 is CSVVGQSYEQYF.

The CDR3 loop is CASSPGLAGPDLAKNIQYF. The chain links TRBV12-3 or TRBV12-4 to TRBJ2-4; TCRdb names TRBD2, which stays unverified in the absence of DNA. There are 19 residues in the CDR3.